This passage covers 9 T cell receptor beta chains from one sample sequenced in a study of T cell changes during pregnancy in multiple sclerosis. Data came from immunoSEQ multiplex PCR; TCRdb stores just in-frame clones and leaves some out. The sample has around 59,000 clones; 92% are singletons. Sequenced material: peripheral blood, taken in the third trimester of pregnancy. Every receptor here comes from a female donor in good health, enrolled as a control in a pregnancy study.

The gene calls are TRBV18 and TRBJ1-2, with D maybe TRBD1 (5 bases). V lost 6 bases and J lost 2, with 10 bases in between. Germline V lookup: CDR1 KGHSH, CDR2 LQKENI. The CDR3 has 13 residues. CDR3: CASSPDRNYGYTF. Here the CDR3 DNA reads TGTGCCAGCTCTCCAGACAGAAACTATGGCTACACCTTC.

This clone has more than one count but fewer than ten. The chain combines TRBV4-3 with TRBJ2-3; TRBD1 matches 9 bases. This CDR3 is 18 amino acids long. V shed 6 bases and J 0 bases; nucleotides not matched to a gene: 13. Germline loops: CDR1 LGHNA, CDR2 YSLEER. The CDR3: CASRQTGTGPISTDTQYF. The DNA for the CDR3 is TGCGCCAGCAGGCAAACCGGGACAGGGCCCATTAGCACAGATACGCAGTATTTT.

The J gene is TRBJ1-5, the V gene TRBV27; possibly TRBD1 for D (6 bases). The CDR3 spans 18 residues. Germline values: CDR1 MNHEY, CDR2 SMNVEV (reference sequence). V was cut by 6 bases and J by 1 base, with 22 bases left in between. The CDR3 bases are TGTGCCAGCAGCCAGGGGACCTTAGGCCCGGGAAGCAATCAGCCCCAGCATTTT. The encoded protein is CASSQGTLGPGSNQPQHF.

The chain employs TRBV19 and TRBJ1-2, with 9 bases identical to TRBD1. V shed 10 bases, J shed 4 bases, and the junction held 16 bases outside the gene matches. Germline V gene sequence: CDR1 LNHDA, CDR2 SQIVND (reference sequence). The CDR3 has 16 amino acids. The CDR3 spells CATADYPGQGAYGYTF. DNA of the CDR3: TGTGCCACCGCGGATTATCCGGGACAGGGAGCCTATGGCTACACCTTC.

The chain is built from TRBV5-1 and TRBJ2-3, with 10 bases fitting TRBD2. The germline V gene encodes CDR1 SGHRS and CDR2 YFSETQ. The CDR3 length is 17 residues. With V trimmed by 0 bases and J by 1 base, 5 bases remained unmatched. The CDR3 bases are TGCGCCAGCAGCTTGGAGGCAGCGGGAGGGGGCACAGATACGCAGTATTTT. It specifies CASSLEAAGGGTDTQYF.

V is TRBV11-3 and J is TRBJ2-3; TRBD2 matches 7 bases. V lost 1 base to trimming and J lost 15 bases; unmatched junction nucleotides: 16. Germline V gives CDR1 SGHNT, CDR2 YENEEA. The CDR3 sequence is 15 residues long. In nucleotides, the CDR3 is TGTGCCAGCAGCTTAGGTGGGGGGGACGCTCCCGTTCCATATTTT. Residues: CASSLGGGDAPVPYF.

A single count supports this clone. The J gene is TRBJ2-5, the V gene TRBV2, with 10 bases fitting TRBD2. The CDR3 loop spans 15 amino acids. In germline, CDR1 is SNHLY, CDR2 FYNNEI. V lost 5 bases, J lost 4 bases, and 7 bases stayed unmatched. CDR3 DNA sequence: TGTGCCAGCAGTAGCGGGGGGGCTCGGGGAGAGACCCAGTACTTC. Protein product: CASSSGGARGETQYF.

The chain uses TRBV7-9 and TRBJ1-2; TRBD1 matches at 11 bases. V was pared by 5 bases and J by 7 bases, with 9 bases of the junction left unmatched. This CDR3 contains 15 residues. Germline CDR1 SEHNR, CDR2 FQNEAQ (reference sequence). The chain's CDR3 is CASSRQDRGRFGYTF. CDR3 in DNA: TGTGCCAGCAGCCGTCAGGACAGGGGGCGCTTTGGCTACACCTTC.

The CDR3 region has the DNA TGCGCCAGCAGCTTGAACCTTCCTCTGGAGGGGCAGTACTTC. Protein sequence: CASSLNLPLEGQYF. This chain connects TRBV5-1 to TRBJ2-7; possibly TRBD2 for D (6 bases). Per the germline V gene, CDR1 is SGHRS and CDR2 is YFSETQ. The germline V and J ends were trimmed by 1 base and 9 bases, with 17 bases remaining between them. This CDR3 has 14 residues.